This TCR beta chain was sequenced for a study of cytomegalovirus exposure and HLA in healthy donors. Turning to the study itself: A prior analysis found about 110 million unique TCR beta sequences from 150 million to 200 million T cells.

The PCR used 60 Vbeta and 13 Jbeta primers. Method: immunoSEQ multiplex PCR; TCRdb's copy keeps in-frame clones and lacks some. The table records about 120,000 clones, around 84% of them present only once. The V end was cut by 6 bases, the J end by 3 bases, with 12 bases between. CDR3 length: 14 residues. The germline CDR1 and CDR2 sequences are MNHEY and SMNVEV (reference sequence). The specimen sequenced was PBMCs. The chain uses TRBV27 and TRBJ1-5; D might be TRBD1 (5 bases). This receptor was identified in a woman aged 25-40 years in good health and CMV-seronegative. CDR3 sequence reads: CASSLRGLNQPQHF. Here the CDR3 DNA reads TGTGCCAGCAGCTTAAGGGGACTCAATCAGCCCCAGCATTTT.